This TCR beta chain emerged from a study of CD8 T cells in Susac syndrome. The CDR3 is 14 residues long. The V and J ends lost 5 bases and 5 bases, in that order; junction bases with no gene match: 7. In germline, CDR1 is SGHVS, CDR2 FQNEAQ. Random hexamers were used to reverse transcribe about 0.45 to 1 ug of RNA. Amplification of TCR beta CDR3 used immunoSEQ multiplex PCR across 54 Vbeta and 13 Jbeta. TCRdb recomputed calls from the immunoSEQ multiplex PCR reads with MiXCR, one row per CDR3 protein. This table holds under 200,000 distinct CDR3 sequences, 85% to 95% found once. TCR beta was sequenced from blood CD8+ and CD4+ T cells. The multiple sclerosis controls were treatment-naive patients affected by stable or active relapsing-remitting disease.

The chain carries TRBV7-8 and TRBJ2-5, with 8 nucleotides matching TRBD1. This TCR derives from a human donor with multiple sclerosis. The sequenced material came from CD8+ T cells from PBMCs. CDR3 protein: CASSPRDRFETQYF. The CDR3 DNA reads TGTGCCAGCAGCCCCCGGGACAGGTTTGAGACCCAGTACTTC.